Below, 24 T cell receptor beta chains from the same sample are listed, as sequenced in a study of shared T cell receptors in the human thymus listed by TCRdb under 2021. Receptor libraries were prepared by the immunoSEQ multiplex PCR assay. TCRdb mirrors the immuneACCESS table, restricted to in-frame sequences. Some clones are absent from its copies; in checked studies, under half trace to an unresolved V gene, and the reason for the others is unknown. Within this sample are roughly 710,000 clones, with 70% to 90% of them counted one time only. Together, the top ten hold roughly 0.01% of the sample. The same sample was also used in a study of human thymus T cells.

Sequences were obtained from thymocytes. These receptors all come from a girl less than two years old with a congenital heart defect. Donor details come from another sample of the same person, matched by shared clones.

The chain's CDR3 is CASSEGGGRNYGYTF. The CDR3 coding sequence is TGTGCCAGCAGTGAAGGGGGGGGGCGTAACTATGGCTACACCTTC. The rearrangement uses TRBV6-1 and TRBJ1-2, with D possibly TRBD1 on 6 matching bases. Trimming left V 1 base short and J 1 base short, with 10 bases between. Per germline, CDR1 MNHNS and CDR2 SASEGT. The CDR3 runs to 15 residues.

The genes are TRBV7-2 and TRBJ1-2, with 8 bases matching TRBD1. Germline assignment: CDR1 SGHTA and CDR2 FQGNSA. The CDR3 covers 14 residues. The trim removed 5 bases at V and 6 bases at J, leaving 8 bases unmatched. The CDR3 spells CASSDLRGLHGYTF. CDR3 DNA: TGTGCCAGCAGCGACCTCAGGGGGCTTCATGGCTACACCTTC. Together with reference TRBV7-2 and TRBJ1-2, the CDR3 gives the full variable domain: GAGVSQSPSNKVTEKGKDVELRCDPISGHTALYWYRQSLGQGLEFLIYFQGNSAPDKSGLPSDRFSAERTGGSVSTLTIQRTQQEDSAVYLCASSDLRGLHGYTFGSGTRLTVV.

This clone has just a few counts. This chain links TRBV7-9 with TRBJ1-1, with TRBD1 matching 8 bases. The V segment lost 1 base and the J segment 4 bases; nucleotides outside the gene matches: 5. This CDR3 is 15 amino acids long. In germline, CDR1 is SEHNR, CDR2 FQNEAQ (reference sequence). CDR3 sequence (DNA): TGTGCCAGCAGCTTAGTGTTGACAGGGGTCACTGAAGCTTTCTTT. Residues: CASSLVLTGVTEAFF.

The chain couples TRBV6-1 to TRBJ2-1, with 8 bases fitting TRBD2. V lost 4 bases, J lost 10 bases, and 6 bases stayed unmatched. The V gene's germline CDR1 is MNHNS and CDR2 SASEGT. The CDR3 is 13 amino acids. CDR3 sequence (DNA): TGTGCCAGCAGTGGCCAACTAGCGGAAGAGCAGTTCTTC. Translated, it gives CASSGQLAEEQFF.

The V gene is TRBV4-1, the J gene TRBJ1-2, with 8 bases identical to TRBD1. This CDR3 has 19 residues. V lost 3 bases, J lost 0 bases, and 15 bases stayed unmatched. Per germline, CDR1 MGHRA and CDR2 YSYEKL. CDR3 sequence: CASSQREGQGTPTNYGYTF. The CDR3 DNA follows: TGCGCCAGCAGCCAGAGAGAAGGACAGGGCACCCCAACTAACTATGGCTACACCTTC.

The V call is TRBV5-6, the J call TRBJ2-3; D might be TRBD2 (6 bases). The CDR3 runs to 13 residues. In germline, CDR1 is SGHDT, CDR2 YYEEEE. V was pared by 3 bases and J by 3 bases, with 8 bases between. The CDR3 nucleotides are TGTGCCAGCAGCTGGGGGGAAACAGATACGCAGTATTTT. Translated, it gives CASSWGETDTQYF.

The CDR3 is CASRGFRAGVRGSYNEQFF. In nucleotides, the CDR3 is TGTGCCAGCAGGGGTTTTCGTGCGGGGGTAAGGGGGTCCTACAATGAGCAGTTCTTC. The chain links TRBV7-9 to TRBJ2-1; weak D call: TRBD2 (7 bases). Germline values: CDR1 SEHNR, CDR2 FQNEAQ (reference sequence). V was pared by 6 bases and J by 1 base, with 25 bases between. The CDR3 loop spans 19 amino acids.

The V and J genes are TRBV9 and TRBJ2-5, with 7 bases identical to TRBD2. Germline assignment: CDR1 SGDLS and CDR2 YYNGEE. V was pared by 6 bases and J by 2 bases, with 13 bases of the junction left unmatched. The CDR3 runs 16 residues. The CDR3 loop is CASNKRGQNSQETQYF. The CDR3 coding sequence is TGTGCCAGCAACAAGCGGGGCCAAAATTCACAAGAGACCCAGTACTTC.

This sequence joins TRBV18 and TRBJ2-1, with 7 positions matching TRBD2. V dropped 5 bases and J dropped 6; count of bases not matched to a gene: 4. Germline V gene lookup returns CDR1 KGHSH and CDR2 LQKENI. The CDR3 length is 13 residues. The CDR3 loop reads CASSSPGGNEQFF. CDR3 nucleotide sequence: TGTGCCAGCTCATCCCCGGGGGGCAATGAGCAGTTCTTC.

The chain combines TRBV20-1 with TRBJ2-7, with D possibly being TRBD2 (6 bases). This CDR3 has 11 residues. Germline loops: CDR1 DFQATT, CDR2 SNEGSKA (reference sequence). V lost 8 bases to trimming and J lost 2 bases, with 10 bases between them. Here the CDR3 reads CSPGGAYEQYF. The DNA for the CDR3 is TGCAGTCCAGGAGGGGCCTACGAGCAGTACTTC.

The chain combines TRBV28 with TRBJ1-5; 9 bases are a match to TRBD1. This CDR3 comprises 19 residues. Germline trimming cut 5 bases from V and 0 bases from J; bases unmatched to any gene: 14. The germline V gene encodes CDR1 MDHEN and CDR2 SYDVKM. The CDR3: CASSTNKNRGPNSNQPQHF. Here the CDR3 DNA reads TGTGCCAGCAGTACCAACAAGAACAGGGGGCCCAATAGCAATCAGCCCCAGCATTTT.

The CDR3 sequence is CASSAGRTEGGYTF. For the CDR3, the DNA is TGTGCCAGTAGCGCAGGAAGAACCGAAGGTGGCTACACCTTC. This chain uses TRBV19 with TRBJ1-2; D call uncertain. Trimming stripped 6 bases from V and 7 bases from J, with 18 bases between. Germline V gives CDR1 LNHDA, CDR2 SQIVND (reference sequence). The CDR3 covers 14 residues.

The chain carries TRBV5-4 and TRBJ2-6, with a possible D match to TRBD2 (6 bases). V was trimmed by 1 base and J by 0 bases, leaving 14 bases between them. Germline loops: CDR1 SGHNT, CDR2 YYREEE (reference sequence). The CDR3 extends over 18 amino acids. CDR3 sequence: CASSLSASADSGANVLTF. CDR3 nucleotides: TGTGCCAGCAGCTTGTCGGCTAGCGCGGACTCTGGGGCCAACGTCCTGACTTTC.

The genes are TRBV19 and TRBJ1-2; maybe TRBD1 (6 bases). CDR1 and CDR2 from the germline V gene are LNHDA and SQIVND (reference sequence). V was cut by 3 bases and J by 7 bases, with 12 bases left in between. This CDR3 has 13 amino acids. The CDR3 loop is CASSIYRDGGYTF. The CDR3 bases are TGTGCCAGTAGTATTTACAGGGACGGTGGCTACACCTTC. The entire variable domain, with the rest obtained from reference TRBV19 and TRBJ1-2, is as follows: DGGITQSPKYLFRKEGQNVTLSCEQNLNHDAMYWYRQDPGQGLRLIYYSQIVNDFQKGDIAEGYSVSREKKESFPLTVTSAQKNPTAFYLCASSIYRDGGYTFGSGTRLTVV.

This rearrangement joins TRBV30 to TRBJ1-6, with 8 bases fitting TRBD1. The V and J ends lost 1 base and 2 bases, in that order; junction bases with no gene match: 13. Germline values: CDR1 GTSNPN, CDR2 SVGIG (reference sequence). The CDR3 extends over 19 amino acids. CDR3 protein: CAWSGRQGFTTPYNSPLHF. The CDR3 coding sequence is TGTGCCTGGAGTGGTCGACAGGGGTTTACAACCCCCTATAATTCACCCCTCCACTTT.

This clone is a singleton in its sample. The chain joins TRBV6-4 to TRBJ2-1; TRBD1 is a possible D gene (6 bases). CDR3 length: 13 amino acids. Germline V gene lookup returns CDR1 MRHNA and CDR2 SNTAGT. Trimming pared 5 bases from V and 7 bases from J, leaving 12 bases between. The CDR3 region is CASSRGWGNEQFF. CDR3 bases: TGTGCCAGCAGTAGGGGGTGGGGTAATGAGCAGTTCTTC.

This chain joins TRBV11-2 and TRBJ2-3; 8 positions agree with TRBD2. This CDR3 has 15 residues. Germline V gene lookup returns CDR1 SGHAT and CDR2 FQNNGV. The trim removed 5 bases at V and 2 bases at J, leaving 6 bases unmatched. CDR3 protein: CASSLLAVFTDTQYF. Here the CDR3 DNA reads TGTGCCAGCAGCCTACTAGCGGTGTTCACAGATACGCAGTATTTT. Variable domain in full (rest from reference TRBV11-2 and TRBJ2-3): EAGVAQSPRYKIIEKRQSVAFWCNPISGHATLYWYQQILGQGPKLLIQFQNNGVVDDSQLPKDRFSAERLKGVDSTLKIQPAKLEDSAVYLCASSLLAVFTDTQYFGPGTRLTVL.

The CDR3 sequence is CASSPAGAYSPLHF. CDR3 in DNA: TGCGCCAGCAGCCCCGCTGGGGCTTATTCACCCCTCCACTTT. The chain links TRBV4-1 to TRBJ1-6; a possible D gene is TRBD1 (5 bases). The germline V gene encodes CDR1 MGHRA and CDR2 YSYEKL. With 4 bases removed from V and 8 bases from J, the gap between germline ends came to 12 bases. The CDR3 runs to 14 residues.

The chain is built from TRBV10-3 and TRBJ1-3; the match to TRBD1 covers 8 bases. The CDR3 is 18 residues long. Looked up from germline, CDR1 is ENHRY and CDR2 is SYGVKD. V trimming: 5 bases; J trimming: 2 bases; junction bases outside the gene matches: 14. The CDR3 DNA reads TGTGCCATCAGTATTATTGAGGGACAGGATGAGGCTGGAAACACCATATATTTT. Its protein is CAISIIEGQDEAGNTIYF.

V usage is TRBV5-1 and J usage is TRBJ1-1; 7 nucleotides align to TRBD1. Per the germline V gene, CDR1 is SGHRS and CDR2 is YFSETQ. This CDR3 contains 14 residues. The trim removed 3 bases at V and 5 bases at J, leaving 7 bases unmatched. The CDR3 DNA reads as TGCGCCAGCAGCTACTTACAGGGGAGGACTGAAGCTTTCTTT. This gives the protein CASSYLQGRTEAFF.

This clone was recorded once. This rearrangement joins TRBV30 to TRBJ2-7, with D possibly being TRBD1 (6 bases). The V gene lost 3 bases and the J gene lost 0 bases, with 18 bases spanning the gap. This CDR3 has 16 residues. Germline assignment: CDR1 GTSNPN and CDR2 SVGIG (reference sequence). The CDR3 here is CAWRGFQGQGSYEQYF. The CDR3 nucleotides read TGTGCCTGGAGGGGATTCCAGGGGCAAGGCTCCTACGAGCAGTACTTC.

The V gene is TRBV11-2, the J gene TRBJ1-2, with D possibly being TRBD1 (6 bases). Germline V CDR1 and CDR2: SGHAT, FQNNGV. The CDR3 loop spans 15 amino acids. V lost 3 bases and J 2 bases, leaving 13 bases between the germline ends. DNA of the CDR3: TGTGCCAGCAGCTTGGAGACAGGCATAAACTATGGCTACACCTTC. Residues: CASSLETGINYGYTF. The full variable domain, rest sourced from reference TRBV11-2 and TRBJ1-2, is EAGVAQSPRYKIIEKRQSVAFWCNPISGHATLYWYQQILGQGPKLLIQFQNNGVVDDSQLPKDRFSAERLKGVDSTLKIQPAKLEDSAVYLCASSLETGINYGYTFGSGTRLTVV.

The rearrangement uses TRBV29-1 and TRBJ2-1, with 9 bases identical to TRBD2. The V and J ends lost 6 bases and 7 bases, in that order; junction bases with no gene match: 7. Germline lookup yields CDR1 SQVTM and CDR2 ANQGSEA. The CDR3 runs to 13 residues. CDR3 DNA sequence: TGCAGCGTCTCGGGCGGGGGGGTAAATGAGCAGTTCTTC. Amino acid sequence: CSVSGGGVNEQFF.

The chain couples TRBV27 to TRBJ2-7; TRBD1 matches at 7 bases. The CDR3 has 14 residues. The V gene end was trimmed by 3 bases and the J gene end by 3 bases; junction bases not matched to a gene: 5. The germline gives CDR1 MNHEY, CDR2 SMNVEV (reference sequence). The CDR3 nucleotides are TGTGCCAGCAGTTTGAGGGACAGCGGCTACGAGCAGTACTTC. Amino acids: CASSLRDSGYEQYF.